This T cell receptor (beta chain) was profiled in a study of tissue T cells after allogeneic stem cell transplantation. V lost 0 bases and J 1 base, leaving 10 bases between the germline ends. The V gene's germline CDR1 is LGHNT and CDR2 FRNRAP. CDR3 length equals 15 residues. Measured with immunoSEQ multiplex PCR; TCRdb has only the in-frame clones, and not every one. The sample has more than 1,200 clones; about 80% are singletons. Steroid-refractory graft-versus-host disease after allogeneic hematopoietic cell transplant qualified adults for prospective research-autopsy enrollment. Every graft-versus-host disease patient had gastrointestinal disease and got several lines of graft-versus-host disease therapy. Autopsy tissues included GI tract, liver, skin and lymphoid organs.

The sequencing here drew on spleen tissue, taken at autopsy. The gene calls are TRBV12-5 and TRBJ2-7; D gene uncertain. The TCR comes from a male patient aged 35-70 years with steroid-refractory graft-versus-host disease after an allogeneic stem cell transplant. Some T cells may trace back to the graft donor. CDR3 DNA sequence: TGTGCTAGTGGTTTGGTACTGGGCGGTTCCTACGAGCAGTACTTC. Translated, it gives CASGLVLGGSYEQYF.